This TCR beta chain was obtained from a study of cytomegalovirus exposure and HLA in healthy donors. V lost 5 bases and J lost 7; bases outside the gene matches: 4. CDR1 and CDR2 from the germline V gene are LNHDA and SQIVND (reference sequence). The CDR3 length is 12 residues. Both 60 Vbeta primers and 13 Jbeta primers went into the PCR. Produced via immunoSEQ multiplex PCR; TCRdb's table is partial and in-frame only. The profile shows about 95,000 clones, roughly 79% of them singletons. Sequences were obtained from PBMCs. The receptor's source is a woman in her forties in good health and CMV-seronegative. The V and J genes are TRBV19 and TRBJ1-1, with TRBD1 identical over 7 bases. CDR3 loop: CASSQGGYEAFF. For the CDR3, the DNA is TGTGCCAGTAGTCAAGGGGGCTATGAAGCTTTCTTT.